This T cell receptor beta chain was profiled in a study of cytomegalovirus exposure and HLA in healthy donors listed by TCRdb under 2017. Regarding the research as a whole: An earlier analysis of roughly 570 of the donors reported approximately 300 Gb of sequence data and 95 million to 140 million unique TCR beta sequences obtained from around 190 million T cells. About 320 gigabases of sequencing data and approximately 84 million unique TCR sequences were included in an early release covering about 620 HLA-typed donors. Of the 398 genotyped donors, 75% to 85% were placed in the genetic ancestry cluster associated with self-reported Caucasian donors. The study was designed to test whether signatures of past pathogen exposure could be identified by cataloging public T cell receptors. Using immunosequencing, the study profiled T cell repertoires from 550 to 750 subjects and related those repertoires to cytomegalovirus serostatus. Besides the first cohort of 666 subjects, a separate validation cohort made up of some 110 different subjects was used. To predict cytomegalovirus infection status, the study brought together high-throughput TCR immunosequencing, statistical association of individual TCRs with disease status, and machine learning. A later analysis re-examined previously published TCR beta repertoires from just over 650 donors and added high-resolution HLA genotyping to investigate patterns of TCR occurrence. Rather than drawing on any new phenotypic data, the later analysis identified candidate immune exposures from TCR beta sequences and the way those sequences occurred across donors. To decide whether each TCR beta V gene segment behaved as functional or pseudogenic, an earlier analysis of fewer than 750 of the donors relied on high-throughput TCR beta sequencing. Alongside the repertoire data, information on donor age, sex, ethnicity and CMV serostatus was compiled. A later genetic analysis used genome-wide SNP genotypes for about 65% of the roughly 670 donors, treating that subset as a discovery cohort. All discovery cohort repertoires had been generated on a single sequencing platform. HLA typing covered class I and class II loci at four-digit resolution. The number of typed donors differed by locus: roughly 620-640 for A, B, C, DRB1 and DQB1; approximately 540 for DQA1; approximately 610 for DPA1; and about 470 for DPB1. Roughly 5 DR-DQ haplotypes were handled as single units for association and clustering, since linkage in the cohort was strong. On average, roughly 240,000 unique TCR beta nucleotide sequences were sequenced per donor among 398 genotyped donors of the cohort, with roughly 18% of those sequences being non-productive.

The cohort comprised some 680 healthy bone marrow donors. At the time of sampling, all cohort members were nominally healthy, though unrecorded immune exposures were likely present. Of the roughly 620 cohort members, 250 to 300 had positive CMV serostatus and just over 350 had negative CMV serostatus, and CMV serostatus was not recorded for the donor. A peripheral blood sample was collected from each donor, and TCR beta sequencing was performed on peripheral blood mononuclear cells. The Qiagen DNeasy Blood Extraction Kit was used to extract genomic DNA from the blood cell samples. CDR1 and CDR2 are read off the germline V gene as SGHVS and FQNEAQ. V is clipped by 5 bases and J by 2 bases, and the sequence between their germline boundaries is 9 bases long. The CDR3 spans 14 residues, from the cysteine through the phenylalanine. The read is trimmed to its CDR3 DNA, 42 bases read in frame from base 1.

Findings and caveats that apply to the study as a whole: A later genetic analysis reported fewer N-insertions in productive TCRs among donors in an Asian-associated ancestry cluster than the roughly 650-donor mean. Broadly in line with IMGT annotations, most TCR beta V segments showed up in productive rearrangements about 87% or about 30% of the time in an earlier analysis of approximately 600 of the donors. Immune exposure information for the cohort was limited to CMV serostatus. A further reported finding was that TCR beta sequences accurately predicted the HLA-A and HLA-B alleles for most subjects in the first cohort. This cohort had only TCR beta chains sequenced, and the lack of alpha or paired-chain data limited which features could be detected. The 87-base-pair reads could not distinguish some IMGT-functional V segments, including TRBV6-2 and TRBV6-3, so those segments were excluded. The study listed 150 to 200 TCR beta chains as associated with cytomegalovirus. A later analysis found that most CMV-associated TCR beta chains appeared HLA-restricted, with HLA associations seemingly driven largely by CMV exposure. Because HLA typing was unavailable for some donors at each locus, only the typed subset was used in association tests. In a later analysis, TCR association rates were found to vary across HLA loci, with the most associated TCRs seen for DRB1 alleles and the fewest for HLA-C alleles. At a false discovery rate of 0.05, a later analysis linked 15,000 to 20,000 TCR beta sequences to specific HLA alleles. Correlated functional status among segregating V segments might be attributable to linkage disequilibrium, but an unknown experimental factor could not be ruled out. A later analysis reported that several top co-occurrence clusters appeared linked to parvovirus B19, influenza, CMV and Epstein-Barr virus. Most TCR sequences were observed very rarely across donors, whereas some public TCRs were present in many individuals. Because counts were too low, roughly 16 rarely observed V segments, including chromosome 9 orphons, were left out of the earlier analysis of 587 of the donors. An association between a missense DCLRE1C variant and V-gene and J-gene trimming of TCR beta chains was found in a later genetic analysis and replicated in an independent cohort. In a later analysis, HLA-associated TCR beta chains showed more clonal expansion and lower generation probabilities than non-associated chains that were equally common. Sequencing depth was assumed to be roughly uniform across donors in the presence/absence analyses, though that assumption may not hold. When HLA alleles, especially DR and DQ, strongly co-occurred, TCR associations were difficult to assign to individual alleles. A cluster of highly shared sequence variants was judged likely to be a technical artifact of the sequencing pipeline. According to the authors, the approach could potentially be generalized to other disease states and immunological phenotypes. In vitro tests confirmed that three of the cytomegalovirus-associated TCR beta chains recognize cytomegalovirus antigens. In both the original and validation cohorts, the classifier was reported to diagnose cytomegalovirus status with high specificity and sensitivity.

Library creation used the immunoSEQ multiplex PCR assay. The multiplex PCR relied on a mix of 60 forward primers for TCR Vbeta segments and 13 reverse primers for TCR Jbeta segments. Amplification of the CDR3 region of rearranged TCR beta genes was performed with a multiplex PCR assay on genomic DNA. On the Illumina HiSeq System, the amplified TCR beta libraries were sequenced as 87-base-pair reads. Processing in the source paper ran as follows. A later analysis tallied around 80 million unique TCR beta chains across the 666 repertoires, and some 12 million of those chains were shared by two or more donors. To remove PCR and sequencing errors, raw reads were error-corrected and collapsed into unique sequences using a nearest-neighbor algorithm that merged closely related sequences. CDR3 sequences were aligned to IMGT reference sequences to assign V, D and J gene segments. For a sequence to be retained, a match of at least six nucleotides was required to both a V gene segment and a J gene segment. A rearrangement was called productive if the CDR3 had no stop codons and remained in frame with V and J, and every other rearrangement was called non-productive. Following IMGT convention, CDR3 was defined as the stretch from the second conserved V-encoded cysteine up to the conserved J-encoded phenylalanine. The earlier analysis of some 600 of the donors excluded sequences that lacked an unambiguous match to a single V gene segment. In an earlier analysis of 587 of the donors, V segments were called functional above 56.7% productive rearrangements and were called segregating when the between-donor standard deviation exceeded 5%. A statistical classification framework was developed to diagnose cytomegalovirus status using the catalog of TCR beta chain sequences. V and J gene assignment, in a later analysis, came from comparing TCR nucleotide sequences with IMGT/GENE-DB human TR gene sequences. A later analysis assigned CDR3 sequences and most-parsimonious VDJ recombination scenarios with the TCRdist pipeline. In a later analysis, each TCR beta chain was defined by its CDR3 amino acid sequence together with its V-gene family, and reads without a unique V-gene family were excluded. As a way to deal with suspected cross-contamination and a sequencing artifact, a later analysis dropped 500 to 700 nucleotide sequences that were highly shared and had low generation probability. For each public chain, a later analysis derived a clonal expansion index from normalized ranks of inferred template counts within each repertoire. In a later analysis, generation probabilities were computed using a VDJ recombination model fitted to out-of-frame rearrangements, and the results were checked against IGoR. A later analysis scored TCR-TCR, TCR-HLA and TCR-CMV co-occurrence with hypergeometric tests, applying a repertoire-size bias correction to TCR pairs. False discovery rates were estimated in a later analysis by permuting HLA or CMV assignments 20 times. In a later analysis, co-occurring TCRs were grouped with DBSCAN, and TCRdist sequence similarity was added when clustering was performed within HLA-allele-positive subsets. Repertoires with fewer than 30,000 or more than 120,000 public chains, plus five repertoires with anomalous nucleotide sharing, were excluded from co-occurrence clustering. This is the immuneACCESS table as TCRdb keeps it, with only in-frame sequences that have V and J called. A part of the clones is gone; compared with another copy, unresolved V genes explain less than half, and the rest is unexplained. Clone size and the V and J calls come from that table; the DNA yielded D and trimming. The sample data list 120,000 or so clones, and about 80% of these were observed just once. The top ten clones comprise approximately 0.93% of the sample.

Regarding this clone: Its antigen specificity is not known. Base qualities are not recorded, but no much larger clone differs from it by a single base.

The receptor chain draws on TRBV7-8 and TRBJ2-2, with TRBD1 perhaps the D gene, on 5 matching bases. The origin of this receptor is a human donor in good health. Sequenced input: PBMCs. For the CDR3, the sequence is CASSIQGNTGELFF. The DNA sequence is TGTGCCAGCAGCATCCAGGGCAACACCGGGGAGCTGTTTTTT.